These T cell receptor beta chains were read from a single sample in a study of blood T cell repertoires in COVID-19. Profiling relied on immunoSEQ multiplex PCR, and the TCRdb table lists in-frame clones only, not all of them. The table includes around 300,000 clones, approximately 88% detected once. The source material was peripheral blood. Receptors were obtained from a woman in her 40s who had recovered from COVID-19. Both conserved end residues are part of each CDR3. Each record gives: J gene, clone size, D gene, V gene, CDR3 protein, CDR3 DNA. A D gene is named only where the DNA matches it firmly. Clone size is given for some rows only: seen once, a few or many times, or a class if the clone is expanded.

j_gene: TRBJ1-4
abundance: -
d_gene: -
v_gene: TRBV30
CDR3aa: CAWSVGGGRSEKLFF
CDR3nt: TGTGCCTGGAGTGTAGGAGGAGGGCGTAGTGAAAAACTGTTTTTT

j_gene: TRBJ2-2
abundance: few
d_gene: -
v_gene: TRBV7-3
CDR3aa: CASREGPAGELFF
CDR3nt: TGTGCCAGCAGGGAGGGCCCCGCCGGGGAGCTGTTTTTT

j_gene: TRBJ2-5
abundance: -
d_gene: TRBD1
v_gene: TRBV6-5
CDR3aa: CASSYSRTGAEETQYF
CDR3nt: TGTGCCAGCAGTTACTCGAGGACAGGGGCGGAGGAGACCCAGTACTTC

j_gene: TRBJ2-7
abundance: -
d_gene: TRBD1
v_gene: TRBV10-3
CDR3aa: CAISEPTGQGAYEQYF
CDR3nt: TGTGCCATCAGTGAGCCCACGGGACAGGGGGCTTACGAGCAGTACTTC

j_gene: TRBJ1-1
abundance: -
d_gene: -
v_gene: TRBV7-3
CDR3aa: CASSSRGSVDTEAFF
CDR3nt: TGTGCCAGCAGCTCCCGGGGGTCGGTGGACACTGAAGCTTTCTTT

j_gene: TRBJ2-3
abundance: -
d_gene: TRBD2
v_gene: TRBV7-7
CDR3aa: CASSPGLAATDTQYF
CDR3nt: TGTGCTAGCAGCCCGGGGCTAGCGGCCACAGATACGCAGTATTTT

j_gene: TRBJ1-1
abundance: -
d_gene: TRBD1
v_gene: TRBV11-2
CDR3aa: CASSLVEGANTEAFF
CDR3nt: TGTGCCAGCAGCTTAGTTGAGGGGGCGAACACTGAAGCTTTCTTT

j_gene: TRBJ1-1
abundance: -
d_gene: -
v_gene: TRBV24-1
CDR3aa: CATRAAGMNTEAFF
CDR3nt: TGTGCCACCAGGGCGGCAGGGATGAACACTGAAGCTTTCTTT

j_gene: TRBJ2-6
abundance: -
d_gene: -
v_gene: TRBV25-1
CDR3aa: CASSPRGDSGANVLTF
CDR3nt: TGTGCCAGCAGCCCCAGGGGCGACTCTGGGGCCAACGTCCTGACTTTC

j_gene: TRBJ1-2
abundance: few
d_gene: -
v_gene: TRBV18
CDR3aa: CASSRRGINYGYTF
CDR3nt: TGTGCCAGCTCACGCAGGGGAATCAACTATGGCTACACCTTC

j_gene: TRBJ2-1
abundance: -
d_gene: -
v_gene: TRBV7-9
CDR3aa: CASSPQGGGIDEQFF
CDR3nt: TGTGCCAGCAGCCCCCAGGGAGGCGGAATAGATGAGCAGTTCTTC

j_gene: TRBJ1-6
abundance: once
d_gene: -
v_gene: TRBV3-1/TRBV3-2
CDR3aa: CASSQVGVGVVSPLHF
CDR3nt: TGTGCCAGCAGCCAAGTCGGTGTCGGGGTTGTTTCACCCCTCCACTTT

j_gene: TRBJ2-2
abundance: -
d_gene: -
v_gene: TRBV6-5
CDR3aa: CASSGGFNTGELFF
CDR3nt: TGTGCCAGCAGCGGCGGGTTCAACACCGGGGAGCTGTTTTTT

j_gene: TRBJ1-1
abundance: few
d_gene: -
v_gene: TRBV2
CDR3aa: CATAGDPEGTEAFF
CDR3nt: TGTGCCACCGCCGGTGACCCGGAGGGCACTGAAGCTTTCTTT

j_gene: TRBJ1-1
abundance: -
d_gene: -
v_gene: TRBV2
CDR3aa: CASSDDLQGNTEAFF
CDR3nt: TGTGCCAGCAGTGACGATTTACAGGGGAACACTGAAGCTTTCTTT

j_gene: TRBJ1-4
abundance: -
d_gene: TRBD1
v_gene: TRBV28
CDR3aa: CASSNSWTGANEKLFF
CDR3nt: TGTGCCAGCAGTAACTCATGGACAGGGGCTAATGAAAAACTGTTTTTT

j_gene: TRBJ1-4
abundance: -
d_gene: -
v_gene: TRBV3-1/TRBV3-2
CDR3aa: CASSPAGPGEKLFF
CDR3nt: TGTGCCAGCAGCCCAGCCGGCCCAGGTGAAAAACTGTTTTTT

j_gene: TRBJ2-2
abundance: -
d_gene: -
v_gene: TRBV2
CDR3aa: CASTGQLNTGELFF
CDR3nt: TGTGCCAGCACTGGACAGCTTAACACCGGGGAGCTGTTTTTT

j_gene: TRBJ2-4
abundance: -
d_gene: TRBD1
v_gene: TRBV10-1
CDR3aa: CASSEFDRGNIQYF
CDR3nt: TGCGCCAGCAGTGAGTTCGACAGGGGAAACATTCAGTACTTC

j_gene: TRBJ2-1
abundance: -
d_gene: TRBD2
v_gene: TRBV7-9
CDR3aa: CASSTGLAGSYNEQFF
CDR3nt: TGTGCCAGCAGCACAGGACTAGCGGGATCCTACAATGAGCAGTTCTTC

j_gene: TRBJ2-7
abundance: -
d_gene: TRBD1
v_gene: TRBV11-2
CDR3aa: CASSTTGASYEQYF
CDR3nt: TGTGCCAGCAGCACAACAGGGGCCTCCTACGAGCAGTACTTC

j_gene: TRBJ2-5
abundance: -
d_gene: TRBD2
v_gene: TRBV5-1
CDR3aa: CASSPGLAGGETQYF
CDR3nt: TGCGCCAGCAGCCCGGGACTAGCGGGTGGTGAGACCCAGTACTTC

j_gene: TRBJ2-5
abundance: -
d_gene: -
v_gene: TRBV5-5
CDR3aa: CASSLVIGQGVGETQYF
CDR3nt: TGTGCCAGCAGCTTGGTAATCGGGCAGGGTGTCGGAGAGACCCAGTACTTC

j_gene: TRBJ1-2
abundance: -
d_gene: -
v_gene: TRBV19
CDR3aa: CASSDPDSYGYTF
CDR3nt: TGTGCCAGTAGCGACCCCGACAGCTATGGCTACACCTTC

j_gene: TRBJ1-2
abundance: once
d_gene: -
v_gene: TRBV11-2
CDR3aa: CASSAAAGNGGYTF
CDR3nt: TGTGCCAGCAGCGCCGCGGCAGGGAATGGCGGCTACACCTTC

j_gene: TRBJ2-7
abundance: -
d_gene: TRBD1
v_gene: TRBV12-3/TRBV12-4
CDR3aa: CASSVGTDYEQYF
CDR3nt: TGTGCCAGCAGTGTCGGGACAGATTACGAGCAGTACTTC

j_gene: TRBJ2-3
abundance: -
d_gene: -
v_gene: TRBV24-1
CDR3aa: CATSEQDTQYF
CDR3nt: TGTGCCACCAGTGAACAAGATACGCAGTATTTT

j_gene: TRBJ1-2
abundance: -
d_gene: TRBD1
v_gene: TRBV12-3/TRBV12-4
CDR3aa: CASSRTGGSGYTF
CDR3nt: TGTGCCAGCAGTCGGACAGGGGGCTCTGGCTACACCTTC

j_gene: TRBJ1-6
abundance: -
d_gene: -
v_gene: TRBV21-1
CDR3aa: CASNPGQGDRFGSPLHF
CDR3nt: TGTGCCAGCAACCCCGGACAGGGTGATAGGTTCGGGTCACCCCTCCACTTT

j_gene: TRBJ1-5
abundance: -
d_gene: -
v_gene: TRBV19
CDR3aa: CASSIGTTNQPQHF
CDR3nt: TGTGCCAGTAGTATCGGGACAACTAATCAGCCCCAGCATTTT

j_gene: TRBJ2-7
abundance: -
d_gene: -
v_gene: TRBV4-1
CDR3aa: CASSQEGGFEQYF
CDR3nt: TGCGCCAGCAGCCAAGAAGGAGGCTTCGAGCAGTACTTC

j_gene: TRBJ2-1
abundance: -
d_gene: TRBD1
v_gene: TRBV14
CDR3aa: CASSHRWTGGNEQFF
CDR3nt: TGTGCCAGCAGCCATCGCTGGACAGGGGGCAATGAGCAGTTCTTC

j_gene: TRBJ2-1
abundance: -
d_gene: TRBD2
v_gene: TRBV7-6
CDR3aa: CASGGGYNEQFF
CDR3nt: TGTGCCAGCGGGGGGGGTTACAATGAGCAGTTCTTC

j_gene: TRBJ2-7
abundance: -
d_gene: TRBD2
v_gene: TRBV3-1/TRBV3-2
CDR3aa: CASSPGLAGAYEQYF
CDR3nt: TGTGCCAGCAGCCCCGGACTAGCGGGAGCGTACGAGCAGTACTTC

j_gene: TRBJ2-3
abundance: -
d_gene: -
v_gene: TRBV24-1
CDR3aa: CATSDPKRTSTDTQYF
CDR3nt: TGTGCCACCAGTGACCCCAAGCGGACTAGCACAGATACGCAGTATTTT

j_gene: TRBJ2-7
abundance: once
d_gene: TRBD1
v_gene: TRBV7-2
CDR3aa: CASSSTGVIFSYEQYF
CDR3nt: TGTGCCAGCAGCTCTACAGGGGTAATTTTCTCCTACGAGCAGTACTTC